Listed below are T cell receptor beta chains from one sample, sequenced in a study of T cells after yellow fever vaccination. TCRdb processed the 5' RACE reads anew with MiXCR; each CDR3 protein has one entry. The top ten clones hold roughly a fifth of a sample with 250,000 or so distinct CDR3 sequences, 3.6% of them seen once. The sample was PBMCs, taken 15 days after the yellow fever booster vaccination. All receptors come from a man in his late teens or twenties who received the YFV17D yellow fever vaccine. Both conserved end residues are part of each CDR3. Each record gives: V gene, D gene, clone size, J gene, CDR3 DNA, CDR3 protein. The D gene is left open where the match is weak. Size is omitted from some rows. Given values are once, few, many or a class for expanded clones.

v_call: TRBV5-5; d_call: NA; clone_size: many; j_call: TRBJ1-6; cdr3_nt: TGTGCCAGCAGCTTGGTTGCCTGGGATTCACCCCTCCACTTT; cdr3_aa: CASSLVAWDSPLHF
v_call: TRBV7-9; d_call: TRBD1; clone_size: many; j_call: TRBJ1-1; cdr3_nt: TGTGCCAGCAGCTCCCCCGGACAGGGCCGCCCTGAAGCTTTCTTT; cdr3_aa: CASSSPGQGRPEAFF
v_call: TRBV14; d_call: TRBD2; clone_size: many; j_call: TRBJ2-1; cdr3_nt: TGTGCCAGCAGCCTCTTCAGCGGGGGGCATTACAATGAGCAGTTCTTC; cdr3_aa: CASSLFSGGHYNEQFF
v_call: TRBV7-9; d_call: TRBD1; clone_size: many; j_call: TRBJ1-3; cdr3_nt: TGTGCCAGCAGCGCCATCAGGGGGCCTTCTGGAAACACCATATATTTT; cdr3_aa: CASSAIRGPSGNTIYF
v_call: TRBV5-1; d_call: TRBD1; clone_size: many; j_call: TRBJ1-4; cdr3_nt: TGCGCCAGCAGCGTACTCGGGACAGGGGAGGAAAAACTGTTTTTT; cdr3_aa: CASSVLGTGEEKLFF
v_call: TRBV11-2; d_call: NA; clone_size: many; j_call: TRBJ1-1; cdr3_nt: TGTGCCAGCGGACCGGGGATCACTGAAGCTTTCTTT; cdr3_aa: CASGPGITEAFF
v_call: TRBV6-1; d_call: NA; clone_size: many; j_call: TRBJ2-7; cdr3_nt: TGTGCCAGTATGTTCAGGCCCTACGAGCAGTACTTC; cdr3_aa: CASMFRPYEQYF
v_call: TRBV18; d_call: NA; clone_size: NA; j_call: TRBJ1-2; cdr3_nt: TGTGCCAGCTCACCCGGGCAGGACCCTAACTATGGCTACACCTTC; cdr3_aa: CASSPGQDPNYGYTF
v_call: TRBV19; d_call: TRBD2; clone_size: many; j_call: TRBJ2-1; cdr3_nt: TGTGCCAGTAGTATCAGGCGGGGGGGCAGGGATGAGCAGTTCTTC; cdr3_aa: CASSIRRGGRDEQFF
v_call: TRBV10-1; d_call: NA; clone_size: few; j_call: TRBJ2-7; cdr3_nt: TGCGCCAGCAGTGAGTCGATTGGGGGGACCCCTATTCGGCGGTACTTC; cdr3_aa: CASSESIGGTPIRRYF
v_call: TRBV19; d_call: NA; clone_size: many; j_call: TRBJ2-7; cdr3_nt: TGTGCCAGTAGTAACTTGACAGGTAGCTCCTACGAGCAGTACTTC; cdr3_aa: CASSNLTGSSYEQYF
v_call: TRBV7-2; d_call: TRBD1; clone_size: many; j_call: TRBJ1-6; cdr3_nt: TGTGCCAGCAGCTTAGGGGACAGGGGCAATTCACCCCTCCACTTT; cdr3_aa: CASSLGDRGNSPLHF
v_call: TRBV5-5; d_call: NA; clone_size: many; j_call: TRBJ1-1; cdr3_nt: TGTGCCAGCAGCCCAAACCCGACAGGGAACACTGAAGCTTTCTTT; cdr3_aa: CASSPNPTGNTEAFF
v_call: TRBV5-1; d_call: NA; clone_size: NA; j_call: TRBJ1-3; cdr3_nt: TGCGCCAGCAGGTTGCTGGCGGGCTCTGGAATCACCATATATTTT; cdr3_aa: CASRLLAGSGITIYF
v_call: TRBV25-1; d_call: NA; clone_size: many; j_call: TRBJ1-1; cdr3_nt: TGTGCCAGCAGCCGAGAGGCCCCGAGCACTGAAGCTTTCTTT; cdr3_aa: CASSREAPSTEAFF
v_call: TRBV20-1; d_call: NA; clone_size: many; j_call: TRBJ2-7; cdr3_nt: TGCAGTGCTAGCTCGGACCTCTCCGCCGAGCAGTACTTC; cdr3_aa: CSASSDLSAEQYF
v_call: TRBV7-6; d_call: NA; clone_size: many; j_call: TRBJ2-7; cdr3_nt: TGTGCCAGCAGCCCCCGTTTCCTCTCGGCTAGCTCCTACGAGCAGTACTTC; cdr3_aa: CASSPRFLSASSYEQYF
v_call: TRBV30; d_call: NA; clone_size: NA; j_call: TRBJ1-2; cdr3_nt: TGTGCCTGGAAGGGTGCAGGCTACACCTTC; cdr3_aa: CAWKGAGYTF
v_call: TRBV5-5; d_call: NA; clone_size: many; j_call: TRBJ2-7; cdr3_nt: TGTGCCAGCAGCTTGTCCTCCTACGAGCAGTACTTC; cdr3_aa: CASSLSSYEQYF
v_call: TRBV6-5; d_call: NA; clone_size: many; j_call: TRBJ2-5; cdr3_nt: TGTGCCAGCAGTTATTCAGGGTTGGAGACCCAGTACTTC; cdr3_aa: CASSYSGLETQYF
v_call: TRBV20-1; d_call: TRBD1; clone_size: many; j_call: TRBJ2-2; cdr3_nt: TGCAGTGCTATTAAAACAGGGGGCTTGGAGCTGTTTTTT; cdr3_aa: CSAIKTGGLELFF
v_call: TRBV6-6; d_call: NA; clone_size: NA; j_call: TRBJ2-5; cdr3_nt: TGTGCCAGCTGTTACTCGCTGGAGACCCAGTACTTC; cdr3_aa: CASCYSLETQYF
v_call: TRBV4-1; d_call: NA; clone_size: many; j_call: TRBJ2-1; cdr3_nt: TGCGCCAGCAGCCTAATCCGGGACCGTTACAATGAGCAGTTCTTC; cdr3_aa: CASSLIRDRYNEQFF
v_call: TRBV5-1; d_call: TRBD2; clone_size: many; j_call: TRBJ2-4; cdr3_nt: TGCGCCAGCAGCGACGAGCGGGGGCATTCGAAAAACATTCAGTACTTC; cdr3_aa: CASSDERGHSKNIQYF
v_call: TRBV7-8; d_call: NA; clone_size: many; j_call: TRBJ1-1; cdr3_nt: TGTGCCAGCAGCCACGGACGGAACACTGAAGCTTTCTTT; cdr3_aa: CASSHGRNTEAFF
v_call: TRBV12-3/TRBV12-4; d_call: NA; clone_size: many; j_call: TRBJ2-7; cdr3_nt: TGTGCCAGCAGTCCCGACACTACAATAACCGGGCAGTACTTC; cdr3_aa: CASSPDTTITGQYF
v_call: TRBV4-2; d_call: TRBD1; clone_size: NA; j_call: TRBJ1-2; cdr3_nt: TGTGCCAGCGATTCACAGGGGGCGCGAGGCTACACCTTC; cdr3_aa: CASDSQGARGYTF
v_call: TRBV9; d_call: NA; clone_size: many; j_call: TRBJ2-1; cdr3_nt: TGTGCCAGCAGCGCCGCTAGCGCCCGCAATAAGCAGTTCTTC; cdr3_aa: CASSAASARNKQFF
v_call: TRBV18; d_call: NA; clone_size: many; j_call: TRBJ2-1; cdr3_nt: TGTGCCAGCTCACTCGCCGGGCTCCACAATGAGCAGTTCTTC; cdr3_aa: CASSLAGLHNEQFF
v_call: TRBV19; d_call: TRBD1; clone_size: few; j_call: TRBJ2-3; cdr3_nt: TGTGCCAGTAGTCCCGGGACAGGGACAGATACGCAGTATTTT; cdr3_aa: CASSPGTGTDTQYF
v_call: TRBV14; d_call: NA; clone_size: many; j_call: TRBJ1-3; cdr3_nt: TGTGCCAGCAACTCAAGGATCAGCTCTGGAAACACCATATATTTT; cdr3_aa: CASNSRISSGNTIYF
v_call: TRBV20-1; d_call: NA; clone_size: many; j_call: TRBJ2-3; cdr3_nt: TGCAGTGCTAGAGACGGAAATACGCAGTATTTT; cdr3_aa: CSARDGNTQYF
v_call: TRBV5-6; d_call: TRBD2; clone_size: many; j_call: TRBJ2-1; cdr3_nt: TGTGCCAGCAGTGATAGCGGGGGGAGCTCCTACAATGAGCAGTTCTTC; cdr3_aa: CASSDSGGSSYNEQFF